Listed below are T cell receptor gamma chains from one sample, sequenced in a study of intestinal T cells in coeliac disease. TCRdb repeated clone calling on the multiplex PCR reads with CATT. The sample has 350 to 450 gamma-chain clones; approximately 55% are singletons. The sequenced sample was a duodenal biopsy. These receptors all come from a human donor with celiac disease. Both conserved end residues are part of each CDR3. Size tells how often a clone was seen (once, few, many) or the class of an expanded clone, and some rows leave it out.

V gene	J gene	clone size	CDR3 protein	CDR3 DNA
TRGV10	TRGJ1/TRGJ2	-	CAAWGFGPNYYKKLF	TGTGCTGCGTGGGGATTCGGGCCGAATTATTATAAGAAACTCTTT
TRGV2	TRGJ1/TRGJ2	-	CATWGPLLGYKKLF	TGTGCCACCTGGGGGCCCCTTTTAGGGTATAAGAAACTCTTT
TRGV10	TRGJ1/TRGJ2	-	CAAWDSGPNYYKKLF	TGTGCTGCGTGGGATTCGGGGCCGAATTATTATAAGAAACTCTTT
TRGV2	TRGJ1/TRGJ2	-	CATWDGLRIIKKLF	TGTGCCACCTGGGACGGGCTAAGAATTATTAAGAAACTCTTT
TRGV10	TRGJ1/TRGJ2	-	CAAVDTYYKKLF	TGTGCTGCCGTGGATACGTATTATAAGAAACTCTTT
TRGV3	TRGJ1/TRGJ2	-	CATSGQAPSKRNYYKKLF	TGTGCCACCTCGGGACAGGCCCCTTCGAAGAGGAATTATTATAAGAAACTCTTT
TRGV4	TRGJ1/TRGJ2	hyperexpanded	CATWDGAYKKLF	TGTGCCACCTGGGATGGCGCCTATAAGAAACTCTTT
TRGV4	TRGJ1/TRGJ2	few	CATWDGKSVYKKLF	TGTGCCACCTGGGATGGAAAAAGTGTTTATAAGAAACTCTTT
TRGV4	TRGJ1/TRGJ2	once	CATWECDYYKKLF	TGTGCCACCTGGGAATGTGATTATTATAAGAAACTCTTT
TRGV10	TRGJ1/TRGJ2	-	CAAWGEKLF	TGTGCTGCGTGGGGGGAGAAACTCTTT
TRGV3	TRGJ1/TRGJ2	once	CATWDRRVYYKKLF	TGTGCCACCTGGGACAGGCGTGTTTATTATAAGAAACTCTTT
TRGV8	TRGJP2	-	CATLGSSDWIKTF	TGTGCCACCTTGGGTAGTAGTGATTGGATCAAGACGTTT
TRGV8	TRGJP2	-	CAPREHLSSDWIKTF	TGTGCACCTCGGGAACACCTCAGTAGTGATTGGATCAAGACGTTT
TRGV11	TRGJ1/TRGJ2	-	CACWIRHSGGKLF	TGTGCCTGCTGGATTAGGCACAGTGGGGGTAAACTCTTT
TRGV8	TRGJ1/TRGJ2	few	CATKRCHYKKLF	TGTGCCACCAAAAGGTGTCATTATAAGAAACTCTTT
TRGV9	TRGJ1/TRGJ2	-	CALWEVHYKKLF	TGTGCCTTGTGGGAGGTGCATTATAAGAAACTCTTT